Detailed here is one T cell receptor (beta chain). This clonotype showed up just a few times. The antigen it binds to is not known. The input lacks base qualities; no much larger clone sits a single base away. This entry belongs to a study of identical twins (dated by TCRdb to about 2016). Some background on the complete study: To test whether fetal clonotypes persist, this study deep-sequenced TCR alpha and beta repertoires from monozygotic twins, from unrelated adults of various ages, and from cord blood. Replicate twin experiments were performed at different times using different library preparation protocols to rule out contamination. General study outcomes and caveats: Excess twin sharing in beta out-of-frame sequences was weaker because fewer shared sequences lowered the signal-to-noise ratio. Recombination models systematically underestimated out-of-frame TCR alpha sharing in monozygotic twins but agreed with sharing between unrelated individuals. Because the same donors could not be followed over many years, the conclusions depended on cross-sectional statistical analysis. Compared with coincidental sharing between unrelated individuals, an excess of low generation-probability sequences was observed among out-of-frame TCR alpha sequences shared between twins. Fewer insertions were carried by abundant cord blood beta clonotypes, a similar but weaker trend appeared in young adult naive repertoires, and no such trend appeared in memory repertoires. Invariant T cells such as MAIT and iNKT could partly confound zero-insertion analyses, though diverse VJ usage argued against this for most clonotypes.

Libraries came from 5' RACE. The sample was run on an Illumina HiSeq 2000. Template switching introduced a universal primer binding site; the final cDNA contained a unique molecular identifier, enabling accurate counting of TCR cDNA molecules. Specific primers in the conserved constant-segment region were used to synthesize first-strand cDNA for TCR alpha and beta chains. To control for contamination, each cDNA library was double barcoded with a SMART-Mk sample barcode plus Illumina barcodes. TruSeq adapter sequences, together with Illumina sample barcodes, were added in two successive PCR steps. The TCR alpha and beta cDNA libraries were sequenced on the Illumina HiSeq platform using custom primers. For the original study's pipeline: Unique molecular identifiers were extracted from raw reads with MiGEC, and CDR3 positions were determined with MiXCR. Recombination models were inferred per individual with the repgenHMM and IGoR tools using an EM algorithm. The analysis of shared clonotypes was done with the tcR package in R, with sharing normalized by the product of cloneset sizes. To study raw recombination free of thymic and clonal selection effects, out-of-frame nonproductive sequences were analyzed. TCRdb redid the processing of the public reads, applying fastp at Q25 and MiXCR, and retained in-frame beta chains. Rows matching on CDR3 protein sequence are summarized as one entry with the most common DNA and genes. The V and J calls, along with clone size, are taken from TCRdb and not from the paper's own processing. For this sample the table gives about 490,000 distinct CDR3 sequences, of which roughly 15% were detected only once. The ten largest clones add up to more than 0.4% of the sample.

CDR1 and CDR2 (SGDLS, YYNGEE) derive from the germline V gene. The CDR3, from cysteine to phenylalanine, totals 14 residues. The read is trimmed to its CDR3 DNA, 42 bases read in frame from base 1. V trim: 4 bases; J trim: 8 bases; unmatched bases: 8. All donors were healthy Caucasians. Three pairs of female monozygotic twins, all aged 18 to 29 years, made up the twin cohort. Positive isolation kits from Invitrogen were used to isolate CD4+ and CD8+ T cell populations. This sample also belongs to another study, concerning yellow fever vaccine responses in identical twins. As the second study states: According to the authors, in identical twins the way T cells responded to vaccination appeared partly convergent and partly personalized. Focusing on identical twins, the study followed the T cell clones that responded to the vaccine, and did so with precision.

Sequencing was carried out using CD4+ T cells sorted from blood. This clonotype was obtained from a woman aged 18-35 years in good health. The chain was built from TRBV9 and TRBJ2-1, with TRBD1 matching 8 junction bases. The DNA sequence is as follows: TGTGCCAGCAGCCCCCGGACAGGGTGGTATGAGCAGTTCTTC. Its protein is CASSPRTGWYEQFF.